The present T cell receptor beta chain was sequenced within a study of blood T cell repertoires in COVID-19. Whole-study context: There were acute and convalescent COVID-19 samples, and they came from the United States, Italy and Spain.

Source study methods: Reference gene primer amplification gave estimated nucleated cell counts. The method was immunoSEQ multiplex PCR; TCRdb's version includes in-frame clones alone and lacks a portion of them. V, J and clone size are those of that table, while D and trimming were read from the DNA. The sample consists of around 250,000 clones, 70% to 90% of them appearing once. Cohorts were based on clinical histories the participants reported. Germline V gives CDR1 LNHDA, CDR2 SQIVND (reference sequence). This CDR3 has 14 residues. V lost 4 bases and J lost 5; bases outside the gene matches: 5. Sequencing was done on a sample of PBMCs or T cells enriched from blood (not recorded which). The TCR originated in a woman between 50 and 59 years old who had recovered from COVID-19. This chain joins TRBV19 and TRBJ1-3, with 7 bases fitting TRBD1. CDR3 bases: TGTGCCAGTAGTAATCGGGACAGCAGAAACACCATATATTTT. Translation gives CASSNRDSRNTIYF.